This T cell receptor beta chain was sequenced in a study of long-term antiretroviral therapy in people with HIV. Study observations and caveats: The study found that diversity rose after ART but stayed below transplant donor controls.

Germline V gives CDR1 KGHSH, CDR2 LQKENI. Trimming removed 5 bases from V and 7 bases from J, with 17 bases in between. The length of the CDR3 is 15 residues. They ran version v3.0 of the immunoSEQ assay at survey level. Generated by immunoSEQ multiplex PCR, the TCRdb table keeps only in-frame clones and is missing some. The table includes about 43,000 clones, about 89% detected once. A minimum of one pre-ART and two post-ART PBMC samples existed for each donor. Turning to this clone: Its antigen is unidentified.

The sequencing here drew on unsorted PBMCs, taken 0.1 years before starting antiretroviral therapy. The genes are TRBV18 and TRBJ1-4, with D uncertain. This clonotype originated in a woman in her forties or fifties with HIV. The CDR3: CASSARDGLGEKLFF. CDR3 DNA: TGTGCCAGCTCAGCCCGTGACGGACTCGGTGAAAAACTGTTTTTT.